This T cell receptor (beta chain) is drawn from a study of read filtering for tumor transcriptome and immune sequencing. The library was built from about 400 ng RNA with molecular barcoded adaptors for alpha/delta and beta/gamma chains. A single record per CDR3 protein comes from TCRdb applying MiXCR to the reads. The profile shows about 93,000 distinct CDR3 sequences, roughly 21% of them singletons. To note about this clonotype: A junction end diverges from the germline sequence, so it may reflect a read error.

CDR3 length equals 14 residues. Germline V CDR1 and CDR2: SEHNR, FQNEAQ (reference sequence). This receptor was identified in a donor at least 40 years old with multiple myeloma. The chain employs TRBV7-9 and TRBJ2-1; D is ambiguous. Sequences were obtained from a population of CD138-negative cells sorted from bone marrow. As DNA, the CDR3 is TGTGCCAGCAGCCGAATGGTGGGGTACAATGCGCAGTTCTTC. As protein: CASSRMVGYNAQFF. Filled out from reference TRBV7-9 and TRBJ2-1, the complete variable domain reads DTGVSQNPRHKITKRGQNVTFRCDPISEHNRLYWYRQTLGQGPEFLTYFQNEAQLEKSRLLSDRFSAERPKGSFSTLEIQRTEQGDSAMYLCASSRMVGYNAQFFGPGTRLTVL.